Many counts were recorded for the clone carrying this T cell receptor beta chain. Its target is not known. The sample is drawn from a study of T cells in Graves' hyperthyroidism and ophthalmopathy. Whole-study results and caveats: A model of 13 V-J pairs discriminated ophthalmopathy from stable hyperthyroidism.

The TCR beta CDR3 regions underwent amplification using RNA transcripts as the source. The study used the HTBI primer set for a first-round RT-PCR of the TCR CDR3. TCRdb re-called the multiplex PCR reads through MiXCR, storing one row per CDR3 protein. The sample holds just under 750,000 distinct CDR3 sequences, 30% to 40% seen once. Germline V gene lookup returns CDR1 LNHNV and CDR2 YYDKDF (reference sequence). V lost 0 bases and J 2 bases, leaving 4 bases between the germline ends. There are 14 residues in the CDR3. Sequenced input: blood. This TCR derives from a woman in her forties with Graves' hyperthyroidism. This chain links TRBV15 with TRBJ1-4, with unresolved D. The CDR3 reads CATSREATNEKLFF. The CDR3 region has the DNA TGTGCCACCAGCAGAGAAGCTACTAATGAAAAACTGTTTTTT.